These T cell receptor beta chains were read from a single sample in a study of identical twins. MiXCR, run by TCRdb on the 5' RACE reads, gives a single entry per CDR3 protein. Of roughly 230,000 distinct CDR3 sequences in the sample, about 8% were seen once. The same data also went into a second study, on yellow fever vaccine responses in identical twins.

Sample: CD8+ T cells sorted from blood. Receptor source: a woman between 18 and 29 years old in good health. Each CDR3 is given with its conserved first and last residue. D genes are given only for firm matches. Expanded clones get a size class; other rows say once, few or many, or leave the size out.

NA | TRBJ1-2 | 16 | TRBV7-2 | NA | CASSLWGGRDLYGYTF | TGTGCCAGCAGCTTATGGGGTGGGCGGGACCTCTATGGCTACACCTTC
NA | TRBJ2-7 | 16 | TRBV4-3 | NA | CASSQEAQGLSYEQYF | TGCGCCAGCAGCCAAGAAGCTCAGGGTCTCTCCTACGAGCAGTACTTC
NA | TRBJ2-1 | 18 | TRBV11-2 | TRBD2 | CACSLGTSGGVSYNEQFF | TGTGCCTGCAGCTTAGGAACTAGCGGGGGTGTATCCTACAATGAGCAGTTCTTC
NA | TRBJ2-1 | 12 | TRBV6-2/TRBV6-3 | NA | CASLDPRNEQFF | TGTGCCAGCCTGGATCCAAGGAATGAGCAGTTCTTC
few | TRBJ2-7 | 14 | TRBV6-1 | TRBD1 | CASRFRDSSYEQYF | TGTGCCAGCAGATTCCGGGACAGCTCCTACGAGCAGTACTTC
many | TRBJ2-1 | 13 | TRBV20-1 | NA | CSASEGSYNEQFF | TGCAGTGCTAGCGAAGGGTCCTACAATGAGCAGTTCTTC
few | TRBJ2-2 | 13 | TRBV7-9 | NA | CASIQEGTGELFF | TGTGCCAGCATCCAAGAGGGCACCGGGGAGCTGTTTTTT
few | TRBJ2-1 | 15 | TRBV27 | NA | CASSQGGHAFNEQFF | TGTGCCAGCTCCCAAGGGGGACATGCCTTCAATGAGCAGTTCTTC
many | TRBJ2-1 | 13 | TRBV29-1 | TRBD2 | CSALAGVRNEQFF | TGCAGCGCACTAGCGGGAGTAAGGAATGAGCAGTTCTTC
many | TRBJ2-1 | 15 | TRBV7-9 | TRBD1 | CASPRGEHRGNEQFF | TGTGCCAGCCCCAGAGGGGAACACAGGGGCAATGAGCAGTTCTTC
few | TRBJ1-5 | 17 | TRBV4-1 | NA | CASSQERRRWGNQPQHF | TGCGCCAGCAGCCAAGAACGGAGGAGGTGGGGCAATCAGCCCCAGCATTTT
NA | TRBJ2-7 | 13 | TRBV7-9 | TRBD1 | CASSWGQGGEQYF | TGTGCCAGCAGCTGGGGACAGGGAGGCGAGCAGTACTTC
NA | TRBJ2-6 | 16 | TRBV6-1 | NA | CASSPSEGSGANVLTF | TGTGCCAGCAGCCCCAGCGAGGGGTCTGGGGCCAACGTCCTGACTTTC
many | TRBJ2-7 | 13 | TRBV7-2 | NA | CASSFSGVYEQYF | TGTGCCAGCAGCTTCTCGGGCGTCTACGAGCAGTACTTC
few | TRBJ2-7 | 14 | TRBV5-1 | NA | CASSFFGNSYEQYF | TGCGCCAGCAGCTTCTTCGGAAACTCCTACGAGCAGTACTTC
few | TRBJ1-2 | 16 | TRBV12-3/TRBV12-4 | NA | CASRGTQETTNYGYTF | TGTGCCAGCCGCGGGACGCAGGAGACTACTAACTATGGCTACACCTTC
few | TRBJ2-5 | 14 | TRBV7-7 | NA | CALSPGPTGETQYF | TGTGCTCTTTCTCCGGGACCGACCGGAGAGACCCAGTACTTC
few | TRBJ2-5 | 16 | TRBV6-5 | TRBD2 | CASSYSLAGALETQYF | TGTGCCAGCAGTTATTCTTTAGCGGGAGCCCTGGAGACCCAGTACTTC
few | TRBJ2-5 | 14 | TRBV20-1 | NA | CSVPGKGKAETQYF | TGCAGTGTTCCCGGGAAGGGGAAAGCAGAGACCCAGTACTTC
many | TRBJ2-1 | 16 | TRBV28 | NA | CASGDRDGSSYNEQFF | TGTGCCAGCGGAGATCGGGACGGAAGCTCCTACAATGAGCAGTTCTTC
many | TRBJ2-1 | 14 | TRBV4-1 | NA | CASSQVLGYNEQFF | TGCGCCAGCAGCCAAGTCTTGGGGTACAATGAGCAGTTCTTC
many | TRBJ2-1 | 17 | TRBV6-2/TRBV6-3 | NA | CASSPGITHNSYNEQFF | TGTGCCAGCAGTCCTGGAATCACACACAACTCCTACAATGAGCAGTTCTTC
NA | TRBJ2-5 | 13 | TRBV6-2/TRBV6-3 | NA | CASRQSGEETQYF | TGTGCCAGCAGACAATCAGGGGAGGAGACCCAGTACTTC
NA | TRBJ2-7 | 15 | TRBV28 | NA | CASSLDLDLSYEQYF | TGTGCCAGCAGTTTAGATCTAGACCTCTCCTACGAGCAGTACTTC
many | TRBJ2-5 | 13 | TRBV10-3 | NA | CAISEVVQETQYF | TGTGCCATCAGTGAGGTTGTCCAAGAGACCCAGTACTTC
NA | TRBJ2-2 | 17 | TRBV10-3 | TRBD2 | CAINPDHSGANTGELFF | TGTGCCATCAATCCTGATCATAGCGGGGCGAACACCGGGGAGCTGTTTTTT
few | TRBJ1-4 | 16 | TRBV7-2 | NA | CASSGQRTELNEKLFF | TGTGCCAGCAGCGGCCAGAGGACGGAGCTTAATGAAAAACTGTTTTTT
many | TRBJ2-4 | 13 | TRBV6-2/TRBV6-3 | NA | CASSYGVGNIQYF | TGTGCCAGCAGTTACGGTGTGGGAAACATTCAGTACTTC
many | TRBJ2-2 | 14 | TRBV6-5 | NA | CASSYTENTGELFF | TGTGCCAGCAGTTATACAGAGAACACCGGGGAGCTGTTTTTT
few | TRBJ2-7 | 14 | TRBV20-1 | TRBD2 | CSAKNLAGGGEQYF | TGCAGTGCGAAGAATCTAGCGGGGGGGGGAGAGCAGTACTTC
few | TRBJ2-1 | 17 | TRBV7-8 | TRBD2 | CASSLKRSGTRPNEQFF | TGTGCCAGCAGCTTAAAGAGGTCCGGGACTAGGCCCAATGAGCAGTTCTTC
NA | TRBJ2-7 | 14 | TRBV27 | TRBD1 | CASSLRGLNYEQYF | TGTGCCAGCAGTTTGAGGGGGCTAAATTACGAGCAGTACTTC
NA | TRBJ2-7 | 15 | TRBV6-1 | TRBD1 | CASSPGTGPFYEQYF | TGTGCCAGCAGCCCAGGGACAGGGCCGTTCTACGAGCAGTACTTC
NA | TRBJ2-1 | 15 | TRBV11-2 | NA | CASSSYLSSYNEQFF | TGTGCCAGCAGCTCATACTTGAGCTCCTACAATGAGCAGTTCTTC
few | TRBJ2-7 | 13 | TRBV11-1 | TRBD2 | CASTTGGGYEQYF | TGTGCCAGCACCACCGGGGGGGGTTACGAGCAGTACTTC
NA | TRBJ1-5 | 16 | TRBV15 | TRBD1 | CATTPDRGSFNQPQHF | TGTGCCACCACCCCCGACAGGGGATCATTCAATCAGCCCCAGCATTTT
many | TRBJ2-1 | 13 | TRBV27 | NA | CASSLGSINEQFF | TGTGCCAGCAGTTTGGGGAGCATCAATGAGCAGTTCTTC
few | TRBJ2-3 | 14 | TRBV29-1 | NA | CSGIPTGGPDTQYF | TGCAGCGGGATACCGACAGGCGGGCCAGATACGCAGTATTTT
many | TRBJ2-2 | 15 | TRBV29-1 | NA | CSVERGSPNTGELFF | TGCAGCGTCGAAAGGGGGTCACCAAACACCGGGGAGCTGTTTTTT
few | TRBJ1-1 | 14 | TRBV5-1 | NA | CASSSQGPDTEAFF | TGCGCCAGCAGCAGCCAGGGACCTGACACTGAAGCTTTCTTT
few | TRBJ2-7 | 13 | TRBV29-1 | NA | CSAAHGDAYEQYF | TGCAGCGCCGCCCACGGGGATGCCTACGAGCAGTACTTC
NA | TRBJ2-3 | 16 | TRBV7-9 | TRBD2 | CASRPLLAADTDTQYF | TGTGCCAGCAGACCACTCCTAGCGGCCGACACAGATACGCAGTATTTT
many | TRBJ2-5 | 15 | TRBV24-1 | NA | CATSKGEGYQETQYF | TGTGCCACCAGTAAGGGGGAAGGGTACCAAGAGACCCAGTACTTC
many | TRBJ2-3 | 17 | TRBV5-5 | NA | CASSLYQTATSADTQYF | TGTGCCAGCAGCTTATACCAAACTGCGACTTCGGCAGATACGCAGTATTTT
once | TRBJ2-5 | 18 | TRBV7-8 | TRBD2 | CASSLARTSGRNQETQYF | TGTGCCAGCAGCTTAGCGAGGACTAGCGGGCGCAACCAAGAGACCCAGTACTTC
NA | TRBJ2-7 | 14 | TRBV5-6 | TRBD1 | CASSLLRTGNEQYF | TGTGCCAGCAGCCTTTTGAGGACAGGGAACGAGCAGTACTTC
NA | TRBJ2-2 | 11 | TRBV7-8 | NA | CASTLAGELFF | TGTGCCAGCACCTTGGCGGGGGAGCTGTTTTTT
many | TRBJ2-5 | 14 | TRBV12-3/TRBV12-4 | NA | CASSPREMGETQYF | TGTGCCAGCAGTCCTCGGGAGATGGGAGAGACCCAGTACTTC
many | TRBJ2-7 | 13 | TRBV20-1 | NA | CSARGTGSYEQYF | TGCAGTGCTAGGGGGACCGGATCCTACGAGCAGTACTTC
many | TRBJ2-1 | 15 | TRBV7-9 | NA | CASSLPGSSYNEQFF | TGTGCCAGCAGCCTCCCGGGGAGCTCCTACAATGAGCAGTTCTTC
NA | TRBJ2-3 | 17 | TRBV15 | NA | CATSRDWGGADLDTQYF | TGTGCCACCAGCAGAGATTGGGGCGGGGCTGACTTAGATACGCAGTATTTT